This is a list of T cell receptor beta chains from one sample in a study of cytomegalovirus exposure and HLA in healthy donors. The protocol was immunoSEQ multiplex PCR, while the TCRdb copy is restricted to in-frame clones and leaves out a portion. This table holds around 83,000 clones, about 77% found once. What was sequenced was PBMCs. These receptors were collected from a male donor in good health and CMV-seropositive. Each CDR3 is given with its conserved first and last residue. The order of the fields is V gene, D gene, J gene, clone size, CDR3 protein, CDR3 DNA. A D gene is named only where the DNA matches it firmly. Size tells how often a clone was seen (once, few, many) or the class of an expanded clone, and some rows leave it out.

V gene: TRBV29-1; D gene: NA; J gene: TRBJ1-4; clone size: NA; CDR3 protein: CSVRDGQSNEKLFF; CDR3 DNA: TGCAGCGTTAGGGATGGACAGAGTAATGAAAAACTGTTTTTT
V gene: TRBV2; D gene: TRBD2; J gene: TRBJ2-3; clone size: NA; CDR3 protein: CASSERGPGLAGGTDTQYF; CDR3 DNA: TGTGCCAGCAGTGAGCGGGGCCCGGGACTAGCGGGGGGCACAGATACGCAGTATTTT
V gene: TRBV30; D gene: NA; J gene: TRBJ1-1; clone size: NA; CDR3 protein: CAWNRQVKNTEAFF; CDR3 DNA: TGTGCCTGGAACCGACAGGTCAAAAACACTGAAGCTTTCTTT
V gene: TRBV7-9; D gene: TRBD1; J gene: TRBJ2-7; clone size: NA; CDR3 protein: CASSSGQGGDYEQYF; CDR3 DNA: TGTGCCAGCAGCTCCGGACAGGGTGGGGACTACGAGCAGTACTTC
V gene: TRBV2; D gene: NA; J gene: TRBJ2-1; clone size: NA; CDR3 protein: CAGRASVYNEQFF; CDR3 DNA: TGTGCCGGTCGGGCTAGCGTCTACAATGAGCAGTTCTTC
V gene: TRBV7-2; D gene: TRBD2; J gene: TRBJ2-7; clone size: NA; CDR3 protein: CASSLGGGGGAYEQYF; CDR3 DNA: TGTGCCAGCAGCTTAGGGGGTGGCGGGGGGGCCTACGAGCAGTACTTC
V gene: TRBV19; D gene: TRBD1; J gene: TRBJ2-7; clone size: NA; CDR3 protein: CASSIVPGQRTEQYF; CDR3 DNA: TGTGCCAGTAGTATAGTACCGGGACAGAGAACCGAGCAGTACTTC
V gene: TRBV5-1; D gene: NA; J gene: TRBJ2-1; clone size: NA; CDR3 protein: CASSSGVSAFDEQFF; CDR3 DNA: TGCGCCAGCAGCTCCGGGGTCTCAGCGTTCGATGAGCAGTTCTTC
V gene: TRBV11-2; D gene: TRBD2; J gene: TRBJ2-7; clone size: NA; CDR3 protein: CASSETSRSPEQYF; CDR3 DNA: TGTGCCAGCAGCGAGACTAGCAGATCCCCCGAGCAGTACTTC
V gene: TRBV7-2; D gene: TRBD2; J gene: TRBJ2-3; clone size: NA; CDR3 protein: CASSLRGGLPIDTQYF; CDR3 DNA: TGTGCCAGCAGCTTACGGGGGGGACTACCCATAGATACGCAGTATTTT
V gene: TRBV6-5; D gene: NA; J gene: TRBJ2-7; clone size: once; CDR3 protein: CASSYSGTQPYEQYF; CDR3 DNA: TGTGCCAGCAGTTATTCGGGGACTCAACCCTACGAGCAGTACTTC
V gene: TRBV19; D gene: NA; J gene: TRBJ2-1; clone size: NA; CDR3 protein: CASSIEGLEYNEQFF; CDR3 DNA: TGTGCCAGTAGTATAGAGGGACTTGAGTACAATGAGCAGTTCTTC
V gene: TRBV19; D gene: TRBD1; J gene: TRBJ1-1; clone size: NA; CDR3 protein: CASMKGAQSTEAFF; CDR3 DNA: TGTGCCAGTATGAAGGGGGCCCAAAGCACTGAAGCTTTCTTT
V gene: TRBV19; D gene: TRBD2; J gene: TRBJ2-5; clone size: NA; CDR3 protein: CASSTTSKETQYF; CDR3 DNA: TGTGCCAGTAGCACGACTAGCAAAGAGACCCAGTACTTC
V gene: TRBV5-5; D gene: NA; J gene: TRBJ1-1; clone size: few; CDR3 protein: CASSFGAGSTEAFF; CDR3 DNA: TGTGCCAGCAGCTTTGGTGCGGGAAGCACTGAAGCTTTCTTT
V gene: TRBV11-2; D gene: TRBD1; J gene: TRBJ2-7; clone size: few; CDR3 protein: CASSLGTGGYEQYF; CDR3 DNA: TGTGCCAGCAGCTTAGGGACAGGGGGCTACGAGCAGTACTTC
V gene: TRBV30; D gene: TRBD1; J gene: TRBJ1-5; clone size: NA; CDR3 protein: CAWSVLGQGGQGQPQHF; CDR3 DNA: TGTGCCTGGAGTGTCTTAGGACAGGGGGGTCAGGGCCAGCCCCAGCATTTT
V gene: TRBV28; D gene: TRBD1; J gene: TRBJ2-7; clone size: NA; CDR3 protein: CASSSGTDYEQYF; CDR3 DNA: TGTGCCAGCAGTTCAGGGACAGACTACGAGCAGTACTTC
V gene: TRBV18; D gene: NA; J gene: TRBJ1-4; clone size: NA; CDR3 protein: CASSPNRARGEKLFF; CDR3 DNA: TGTGCCAGCTCACCAAACCGGGCCCGGGGGGAAAAACTGTTTTTT
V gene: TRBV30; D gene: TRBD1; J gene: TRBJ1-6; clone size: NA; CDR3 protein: CAWGTGGSYNSPLHF; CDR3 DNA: TGTGCCTGGGGGACAGGGGGATCCTATAATTCACCCCTCCACTTT
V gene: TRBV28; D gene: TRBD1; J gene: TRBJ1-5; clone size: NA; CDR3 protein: CASRRDRGVYQPQHF; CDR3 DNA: TGTGCCAGCAGGCGGGACAGGGGGGTTTATCAGCCCCAGCATTTT
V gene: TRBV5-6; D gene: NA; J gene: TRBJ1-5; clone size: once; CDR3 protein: CASSLGRASQPQHF; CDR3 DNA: TGTGCCAGCAGCTTGGGCAGGGCGAGTCAGCCCCAGCATTTT
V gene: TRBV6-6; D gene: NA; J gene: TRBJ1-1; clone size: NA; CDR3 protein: CASSLLQGPNTEAFF; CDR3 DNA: TGTGCCAGCAGCCTGCTTCAGGGCCCCAACACTGAAGCTTTCTTT
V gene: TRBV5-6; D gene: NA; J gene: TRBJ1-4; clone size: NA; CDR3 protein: CASSFKSPQAEKLFF; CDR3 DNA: TGTGCCAGCAGTTTCAAGAGTCCTCAGGCTGAAAAACTGTTTTTT
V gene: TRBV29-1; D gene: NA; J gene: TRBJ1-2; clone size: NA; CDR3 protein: CSGSRITGRGYTF; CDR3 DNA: TGCAGCGGATCAAGGATTACAGGGAGAGGCTACACCTTC
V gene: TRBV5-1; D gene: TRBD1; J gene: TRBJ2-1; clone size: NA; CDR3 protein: CASSLGGTRTGRFF; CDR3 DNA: TGCGCCAGCAGCTTGGGGGGGACCCGGACAGGGAGGTTCTTC
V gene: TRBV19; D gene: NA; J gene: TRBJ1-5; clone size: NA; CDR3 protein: CASSLRDTYQPQHF; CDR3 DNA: TGTGCCAGTAGTCTCCGGGACACCTATCAGCCCCAGCATTTT
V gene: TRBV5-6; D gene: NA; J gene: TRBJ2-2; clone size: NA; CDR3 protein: CASSLESGAGELFF; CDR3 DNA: TGTGCCAGCAGCTTGGAGTCGGGGGCCGGGGAGCTGTTTTTT
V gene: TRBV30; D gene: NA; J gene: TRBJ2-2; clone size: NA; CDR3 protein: CAWSAVGVTGELFF; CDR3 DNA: TGTGCCTGGAGTGCCGTAGGAGTAACCGGGGAGCTGTTTTTT
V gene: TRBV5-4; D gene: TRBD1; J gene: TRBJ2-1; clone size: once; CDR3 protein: CASSLDRWEQFF; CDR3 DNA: TGTGCCAGCAGCCTGGACAGGTGGGAGCAGTTCTTC
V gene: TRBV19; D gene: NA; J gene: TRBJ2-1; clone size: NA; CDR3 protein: CASSTHNGGQYNEQFF; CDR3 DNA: TGTGCCAGTAGTACGCATAACGGGGGGCAATACAATGAGCAGTTCTTC
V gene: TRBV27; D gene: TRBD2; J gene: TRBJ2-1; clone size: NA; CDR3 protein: CASRPSGGAHEQFF; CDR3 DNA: TGTGCCAGCCGACCCAGCGGGGGGGCCCATGAGCAGTTCTTC
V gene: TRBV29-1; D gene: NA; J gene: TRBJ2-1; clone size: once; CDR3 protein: CSVDMLLGEEQFF; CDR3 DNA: TGCAGCGTTGATATGCTCCTAGGAGAAGAGCAGTTCTTC
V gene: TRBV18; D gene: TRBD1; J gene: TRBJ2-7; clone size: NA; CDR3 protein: CASSPKTGGNEQYF; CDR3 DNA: TGTGCCAGCTCACCAAAGACAGGGGGCAACGAGCAGTACTTC
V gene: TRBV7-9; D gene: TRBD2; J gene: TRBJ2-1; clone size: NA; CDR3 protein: CASSYYAAGDVEQFF; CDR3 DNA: TGTGCCAGCAGCTATTACGCAGCGGGGGACGTTGAGCAGTTCTTC
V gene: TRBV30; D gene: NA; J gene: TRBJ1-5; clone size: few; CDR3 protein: CAWSIPGTSSNQPQHF; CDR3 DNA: TGTGCCTGGAGCATCCCCGGGACAAGTAGCAATCAGCCCCAGCATTTT
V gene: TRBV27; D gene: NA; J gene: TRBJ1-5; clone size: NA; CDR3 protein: CASSTLEGPNQPQHF; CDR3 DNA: TGTGCCAGCAGCACCCTCGAGGGTCCCAATCAGCCCCAGCATTTT
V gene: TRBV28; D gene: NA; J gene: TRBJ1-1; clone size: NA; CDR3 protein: CASSLQGRGTEAFF; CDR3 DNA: TGTGCCAGCAGTTTACAGGGGCGAGGGACTGAAGCTTTCTTT
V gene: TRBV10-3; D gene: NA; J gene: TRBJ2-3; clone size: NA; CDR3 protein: CATRGLGTDTQYF; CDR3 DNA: TGTGCCACCCGCGGGTTAGGGACAGATACGCAGTATTTT
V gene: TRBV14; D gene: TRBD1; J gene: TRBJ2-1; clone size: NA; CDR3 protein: CASSGSGQGLNEQFF; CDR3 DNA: TGTGCCAGCAGCGGATCGGGACAGGGTCTCAATGAGCAGTTCTTC
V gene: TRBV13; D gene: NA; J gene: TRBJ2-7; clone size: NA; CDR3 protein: CASSRQVSYEQYF; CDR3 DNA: TGTGCCAGCAGCAGACAGGTCTCCTACGAGCAGTACTTC
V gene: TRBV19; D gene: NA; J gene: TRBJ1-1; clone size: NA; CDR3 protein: CASSLGPGNTEAFF; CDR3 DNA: TGTGCCAGTAGTCTAGGGCCAGGGAACACTGAAGCTTTCTTT
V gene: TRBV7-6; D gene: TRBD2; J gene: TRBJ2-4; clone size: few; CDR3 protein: CASSLAPSGQREGVAAKNIQYF; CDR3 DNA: TGTGCCAGCAGCTTGGCCCCCTCGGGGCAGCGGGAGGGCGTTGCAGCCAAAAACATTCAGTACTTC
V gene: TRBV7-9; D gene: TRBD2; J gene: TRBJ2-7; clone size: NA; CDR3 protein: CASSSGTSGPYEQYF; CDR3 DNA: TGTGCCAGCAGCTCCGGGACTAGCGGGCCCTACGAGCAGTACTTC
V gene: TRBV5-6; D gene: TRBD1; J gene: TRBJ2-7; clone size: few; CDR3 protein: CASRRYGQGTYEQYF; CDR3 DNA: TGTGCCAGCCGACGATACGGACAGGGCACCTACGAGCAGTACTTC
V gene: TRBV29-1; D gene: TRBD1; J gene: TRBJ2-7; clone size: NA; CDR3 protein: CSVEDPGTGGFYEQYF; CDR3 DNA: TGCAGCGTTGAAGATCCCGGGACAGGGGGTTTCTACGAGCAGTACTTC
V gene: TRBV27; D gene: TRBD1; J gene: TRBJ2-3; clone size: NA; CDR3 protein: CASSLGQNTDTQYF; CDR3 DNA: TGTGCCAGCAGTTTGGGACAGAACACAGATACGCAGTATTTT
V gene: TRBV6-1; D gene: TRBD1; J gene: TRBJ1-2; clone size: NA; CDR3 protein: CASSHHDRAYGYTF; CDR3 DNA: TGTGCCAGCAGTCACCACGACAGGGCTTATGGCTACACCTTC